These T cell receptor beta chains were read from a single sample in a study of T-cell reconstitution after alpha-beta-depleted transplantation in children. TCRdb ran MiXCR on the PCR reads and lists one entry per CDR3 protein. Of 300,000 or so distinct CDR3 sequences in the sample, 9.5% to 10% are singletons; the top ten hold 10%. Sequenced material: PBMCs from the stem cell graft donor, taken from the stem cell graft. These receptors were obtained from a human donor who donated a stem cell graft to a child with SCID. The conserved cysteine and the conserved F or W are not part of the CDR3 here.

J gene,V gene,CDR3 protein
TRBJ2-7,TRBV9,ASSVQDSPYEQY
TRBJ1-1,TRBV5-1,ASSLYTDGFGEAF
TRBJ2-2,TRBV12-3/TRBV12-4,ASSLQTGMATGELF
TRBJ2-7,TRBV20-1,SAEVPAALVEEQY
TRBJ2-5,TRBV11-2,ASSSGETQY
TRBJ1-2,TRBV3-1,ASSPPFVDYGYT
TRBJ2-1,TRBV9,ASSVSSGAYNEQF
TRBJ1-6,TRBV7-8,ASSLDRVNSPLH
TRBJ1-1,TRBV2,ASRVTGGSTEAF
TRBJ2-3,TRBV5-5,ASSFGRGTLTDTQY
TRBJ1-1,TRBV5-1,ASGDGGRATEAF
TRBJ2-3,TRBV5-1,ASSPVGTGTDTQY
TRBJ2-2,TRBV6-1,ASLTGQTTGELF
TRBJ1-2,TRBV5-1,ASSPLNGRYGYT
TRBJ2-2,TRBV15,ATSTGNTGELF
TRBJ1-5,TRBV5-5,ASSLLGDSNQPQH
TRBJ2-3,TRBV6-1,ASSETNSGAAWITQY
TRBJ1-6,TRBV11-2,ASSFSLRDSPLH
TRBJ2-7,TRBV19,ASGQGDYEQY
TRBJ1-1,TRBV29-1,SAQGAF
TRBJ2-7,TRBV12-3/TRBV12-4,ASRVDTSYEQY
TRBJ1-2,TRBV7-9,ASSSTGANNYGYT
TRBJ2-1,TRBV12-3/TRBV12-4,ASSSTRQGAFNEQF
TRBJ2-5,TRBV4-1,ASSQVGEETQY
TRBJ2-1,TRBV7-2,ASSLTAGRGNEQF
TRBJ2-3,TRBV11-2,ASSLWASTDTQY
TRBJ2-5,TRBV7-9,ASSPTGGKTQY
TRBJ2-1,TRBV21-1,ASSKRLEQF
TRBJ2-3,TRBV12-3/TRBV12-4,ATGTDTDTQY
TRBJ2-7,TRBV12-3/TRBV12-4,ASSLAKGATLYEQY
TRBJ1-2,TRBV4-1,ASKDGYGYT
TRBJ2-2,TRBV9,ASSSNGRAAGELF
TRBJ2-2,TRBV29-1,SVEDHSIGVSGELF